Listed here is a single T cell receptor (beta chain). Its antigen remains unknown. The data belong to a study of T cell responses to AZD1222 COVID-19 vaccine. Study-wide findings and caveats: Only a handful of people who got AZD1222 tested seropositive at baseline. Repertoires were obtained solely post-peak T cell response. Reports indicate that nearly half of spike-specific TCRs are directed at unmutated variant regions. Clonal diversity was possibly underestimated, and white British individuals and females predominated among donors.

TCRdb's table, derived via immunoSEQ multiplex PCR, lists solely in-frame clones and lacks some. The data contain 120,000 or so clones, about nine tenths of them singletons. The CDR3 contains 12 residues. After removal of 6 bases from V and 6 bases from J, the junction contained 4 bases not matched to a gene. Germline assignment: CDR1 ENHRY and CDR2 SYGVKD. The source is an adult in good health. The sequencing here drew on peripheral blood, taken on day 0 of AZD1222 vaccination. J is TRBJ1-2 and V is TRBV10-3; 7 bases are shared with TRBD1. The CDR3 sequence is CAISRGKDGYTF. DNA for the CDR3: TGTGCCATCAGCAGGGGGAAGGATGGCTACACCTTC.